This is a list of T cell receptor beta chains from one sample in a study of blood T cell repertoires in COVID-19. Repertoires were generated with immunoSEQ multiplex PCR, while TCRdb's copy carries only in-frame clones and drops some. The table includes roughly 56,000 clones, almost 95% detected once. Sequencing used peripheral blood. Receptors originate from a man in his fifties or sixties with active COVID-19. The conserved cysteine and the conserved F or W are not part of the CDR3 here.

>TRBV7-9|TRBJ1-4
ASSPGQTLTNEKLF
>TRBV5-1|TRBJ2-1
ASRLELNEQF
>TRBV28|TRBJ2-3
ASSFSGLAGGPSTDTQY
>TRBV6-6|TRBJ1-2
ASSLGHQVYGYT
>TRBV7-3|TRBJ2-2
ASSLRESGELF
>TRBV9|TRBJ2-5
ASSVATSGGAQETQY
>TRBV5-4|TRBJ2-1
ASSLGGTSVPYNEQF
>TRBV19|TRBJ1-4
ASRHLASGEKLF
>TRBV6-5|TRBJ2-5
ASSYVAGQETQY
>TRBV7-2|TRBJ1-5
ASSSGQGDNQPQH
>TRBV6-1|TRBJ2-7
ASSERGLAWTGEEQY
>TRBV6-5|TRBJ2-7
ASRQGQGEQY
>TRBV3-1/TRBV3-2|TRBJ2-7
ASSQDRTGGSRQY
>TRBV24-1|TRBJ2-2
ATSDPRQAANTGELF
>TRBV7-9|TRBJ2-1
ASSLTREGRNEQF
>TRBV18|TRBJ2-4
ASSPLPSVVAKNIQY
>TRBV21-1|TRBJ2-1
ASSKGILAVDEQF
>TRBV19|TRBJ1-5
ASSLTWDIGNQPQH
>TRBV28|TRBJ1-2
ASRMPGQAYGYT
>TRBV6-5|TRBJ2-2
ASTPGQGLTGELF